These 13 T cell receptor beta chains were sequenced from one sample in a study of radiotherapy plus CTLA-4 blockade in lung cancer. Profiling relied on immunoSEQ multiplex PCR, and the TCRdb table lists in-frame clones only, not all of them. The sample has roughly 66,000 clones, about four fifths seen once; the top ten hold 4% to 5%. Sample: peripheral blood, taken from a patient treated with radiotherapy plus ipilimumab. These receptors all stem from a human donor with non-small cell lung cancer who had a partial response to radiotherapy plus ipilimumab.

This chain connects TRBV7-9 to TRBJ2-5; D is perhaps TRBD2 (6 bases). The DNA end favors TRBJ2-7, so the J call may be wrong. The CDR3 length is 16 residues. Germline lookup yields CDR1 SEHNR and CDR2 FQNEAQ (reference sequence). CDR3 DNA: TGTGCCAGCAGCTACCCCTTTGGAGGGGATGCAGACGAGCAGTACTTC. It yields the protein CASSYPFGGDADEQYF.

This chain uses TRBV28 with TRBJ2-7, with TRBD2 matching 7 bases. V lost 4 bases and J lost 2; bases outside the gene matches: 8. CDR1 MDHEN and CDR2 SYDVKM come from the germline V gene. The CDR3 is 15 residues long. The CDR3 DNA reads TGTGCCAGCAGTTCCCCTAGCGGCCAAACCTACGAGCAGTACTTC. It codes for CASSSPSGQTYEQYF. Variable domain in full (rest from reference TRBV28 and TRBJ2-7): DVKVTQSSRYLVKRTGEKVFLECVQDMDHENMFWYRQDPGLGLRLIYFSYDVKMKEKGDIPEGYSVSREKKERFSLILESASTNQTSMYLCASSSPSGQTYEQYFGPGTRLTVT.

The chain is built from TRBV5-6 and TRBJ1-2, with a possible D match to TRBD1 (5 bases). Looked up from germline, CDR1 is SGHDT and CDR2 is YYEEEE. Deletions cut 4 bases from V and 1 base from J, with 14 bases between. The CDR3 runs to 15 residues. The chain's CDR3 is CASSQTGGSNYGYTF. CDR3 DNA: TGTGCCAGCAGCCAAACGGGGGGGAGTAACTATGGCTACACCTTC.

This clone was detected only a few times. V gene TRBV7-9 combines with J gene TRBJ2-5, with 9 bases aligning to TRBD2. In germline, CDR1 is SEHNR, CDR2 FQNEAQ (reference sequence). This CDR3 spans 19 amino acids. The V gene end was trimmed by 5 bases and the J gene end by 5 bases; junction bases not matched to a gene: 21. CDR3 bases: TGTGCCAGCAGCCAATCCCTGGTCTGGGCGGGAGGGCCTGGTGAGACCCAGTACTTC. Protein product: CASSQSLVWAGGPGETQYF.

CDR3 DNA sequence: TGTGCCAGCGCTGGGGTGGGTAGCGGGAGGGGTTCCTACAATGAGCAGTTCTTC. Residues: CASAGVGSGRGSYNEQFF. The chain uses TRBV7-3 and TRBJ2-1; TRBD2 aligns across 11 bases. With V trimmed by 8 bases and J by 1 base, 13 bases remained unmatched. The CDR3 length is 18 residues. The germline CDR1 and CDR2 sequences are SGHTA and FQGTGA.

The rearrangement joins TRBV28 to TRBJ1-2; D is undetermined. V was clipped by 3 bases and J by 8 bases, with 10 bases between them. Germline CDR1 is MDHEN and CDR2 is SYDVKM. There are 12 residues in the CDR3. CDR3 in DNA: TGTGCCAGCAGTTTGAGGAGTTTCGGCTACACCTTC. Residues: CASSLRSFGYTF.

V usage is TRBV30 and J usage is TRBJ2-2; D is unclear. CDR1 GTSNPN and CDR2 SVGIG come from the germline V gene (reference sequence). CDR3 length: 13 residues. Trimming took 4 bases from V and 6 from J, leaving 12 bases between them. CDR3 region: CAWTIPASGELFF. CDR3 sequence (DNA): TGTGCCTGGACCATACCAGCGTCCGGGGAGCTGTTTTTT.

The rearrangement uses TRBV29-1 and TRBJ1-2; unclear D gene. The germline V gene encodes CDR1 SQVTM and CDR2 ANQGSEA. The CDR3 covers 11 residues. V lost 3 bases to trimming and J lost 8 bases, with 10 bases between them. The CDR3 is CSVDPEQGYTF. The CDR3 DNA sequence: TGCAGCGTTGATCCGGAGCAGGGCTACACCTTC. The whole variable domain, remainder taken from reference TRBV29-1 and TRBJ1-2, is SAVISQKPSRDICQRGTSLTIQCQVDSQVTMMFWYRQQPGQSLTLIATANQGSEATYESGFVIDKFPISRPNLTFSTLTVSNMSPEDSSIYLCSVDPEQGYTFGSGTRLTVV.

This chain connects TRBV5-1 to TRBJ1-1; 9 bases are a match to TRBD1. Germline values: CDR1 SGHRS, CDR2 YFSETQ. V lost 2 bases to trimming and J lost 4 bases; unmatched junction nucleotides: 3. There are 14 residues in the CDR3. The CDR3 region has the DNA TGCGCCAGCAGCTTACAGGGGGCGGGCACTGAAGCTTTCTTT. This sequence encodes CASSLQGAGTEAFF.

This clone was picked up a small number of times. The chain has TRBV5-5 and TRBJ1-1, with D unresolved. Per the germline V gene, CDR1 is SGHKS and CDR2 is YYEKEE (reference sequence). The CDR3 extends over 12 amino acids. The V end lost 1 base, the J end lost 8 bases, and 9 bases lay between the germline ends. Here the CDR3 DNA reads TGTGCCAGCAGCTTGTTATCAGCGGAAGCTTTCTTT. Translated, it gives CASSLLSAEAFF. Supplemented by reference TRBV5-5 and TRBJ1-1, the full variable domain reads DAGVTQSPTHLIKTRGQQVTLRCSPISGHKSVSWYQQVLGQGPQFIFQYYEKEERGRGNFPDRFSARQFPNYSSELNVNALLLGDSALYLCASSLLSAEAFFGQGTRLTVV.

The chain employs TRBV10-3 and TRBJ2-1; 9 bases fit TRBD2. The V gene end was trimmed by 4 bases and the J gene end by 7 bases; junction bases not matched to a gene: 8. The germline gives CDR1 ENHRY, CDR2 SYGVKD. CDR3 size: 15 residues. This chain's CDR3 is CAISGGSGRRNEQFF. The CDR3 nucleotides are TGTGCCATCAGTGGTGGTAGCGGGAGAAGGAATGAGCAGTTCTTC.

The V call is TRBV5-1, the J call TRBJ1-1, with 7 bases fitting TRBD1. CDR3 length: 14 residues. Losses at the gene ends were 4 bases for V and 4 bases for J; bases not matched to a gene: 7. Germline loops: CDR1 SGHRS, CDR2 YFSETQ. The CDR3 reads CASSGGTAGTEAFF. The CDR3 DNA reads TGCGCCAGCAGCGGTGGGACAGCGGGCACTGAAGCTTTCTTT.

This clone has just a few counts. The V call is TRBV2, the J call TRBJ1-1, with TRBD1 matching over 7 bases. V lost 8 bases and J lost 6; bases outside the gene matches: 6. This CDR3 has 12 residues. The germline gives CDR1 SNHLY, CDR2 FYNNEI. The CDR3 spells CASGRQGPEAFF. CDR3 sequence (DNA): TGTGCCAGCGGCCGACAGGGTCCTGAAGCTTTCTTT.